The 17 T cell receptor beta chains given below trace back to one sample, sequenced in a study of blood T cell repertoires in COVID-19. TCRdb's table, derived via immunoSEQ multiplex PCR, lists solely in-frame clones and lacks some. The sample holds under 150,000 clones, around 81% seen once. The sequencing sample was made of peripheral blood. Receptors were obtained from a woman aged 55-69 years with active or convalescent COVID-19.

V and J are TRBV27 and TRBJ1-2; a weak D match, TRBD1 (5 bases). CDR3 length: 13 amino acids. Germline loops: CDR1 MNHEY, CDR2 SMNVEV (reference sequence). Trimming took 3 bases from V and 7 from J, leaving 12 bases between them. As DNA, the CDR3 is TGTGCCAGCAGTTTCTCGACCGGGGGTGGCTACACCTTC. Translation gives CASSFSTGGGYTF.

J is TRBJ2-3 and V is TRBV6-6; TRBD2 aligns across 10 bases. CDR1 is MNHNY and CDR2 is SVGAGI in the germline V gene (reference sequence). J lost 4 bases, V lost 3 bases, and 4 bases had no gene match. The CDR3 runs to 15 residues. CDR3 nucleotide sequence: TGTGCCAGCAGTTATTTACTAGCGGGACCAGATACGCAGTATTTT. Its translation: CASSYLLAGPDTQYF.

The gene calls are TRBV28 and TRBJ2-1; D not certain. This CDR3 contains 16 residues. The V end was cut by 6 bases, the J end by 5 bases, with 20 bases between. Germline V CDR1 and CDR2: MDHEN, SYDVKM. CDR3 region: CASSYRSLWLDNEQFF. The CDR3 DNA is TGTGCCAGCAGCTATAGGAGCCTATGGCTTGACAATGAGCAGTTCTTC.

The CDR3 bases are TGTGCCAGTAGTACCGGGACTAGCGGGGGCCCACCGGTAAGAGAGACCCAGTACTTC. It yields the protein CASSTGTSGGPPVRETQYF. V usage is TRBV19 and J usage is TRBJ2-5, with 14 bases fitting TRBD2. The CDR3 is made up of 19 amino acids. V lost 4 bases, J lost 4 bases, and 14 bases stayed unmatched. Germline V gene data show CDR1 as LNHDA and CDR2 as SQIVND (reference sequence).

The chain carries TRBV30 and TRBJ2-3, with 10 nucleotides matching TRBD2. This CDR3 contains 17 residues. V was pared by 3 bases and J by 5 bases, with 14 bases of the junction left unmatched. Germline-derived CDR1 and CDR2 are GTSNPN and SVGIG (reference sequence). CDR3 in amino acids: CAWSKVGLAGVVDTQYF. CDR3 nucleotides: TGTGCCTGGAGCAAGGTGGGGCTAGCGGGAGTTGTAGATACGCAGTATTTT.

The CDR3 protein is CASSEGRAGELFF. The CDR3, as DNA: TGTGCCAGCAGTGAAGGTCGGGCCGGGGAGCTGTTTTTT. The chain combines TRBV6-1 with TRBJ2-2; D is uncertain. V was clipped by 1 base and J by 6 bases, with 6 bases between them. The germline V gene has CDR1 MNHNS and CDR2 SASEGT. The CDR3 loop spans 13 amino acids.

The chain joins TRBV7-9 to TRBJ1-2, with 7 bases lining up with TRBD1. CDR1 SEHNR and CDR2 FQNEAQ come from the germline V gene (reference sequence). Unmatched junction bases numbered 8, after V lost 7 bases and J lost 6 bases. The CDR3 spans 13 residues. The CDR3 loop reads CASIEQGLNGYTF. CDR3 sequence (DNA): TGTGCCAGCATCGAACAGGGGCTGAATGGCTACACCTTC.

V and J are TRBV19 and TRBJ2-3; 8 nucleotides agree with TRBD1. The V and J ends lost 2 bases and 2 bases, in that order; junction bases with no gene match: 3. The CDR3 has 15 amino acids. Germline-derived CDR1 and CDR2 are LNHDA and SQIVND (reference sequence). The CDR3 DNA is TGTGCCAGTAGTATACGGACAGGGCACACAGATACGCAGTATTTT. The encoded protein is CASSIRTGHTDTQYF.

This rearrangement joins TRBV28 to TRBJ1-1; 8 positions match TRBD1. The germline CDR1 and CDR2 sequences are MDHEN and SYDVKM. J was trimmed by 2 bases and V by 2 bases; bases with no gene match: 4. CDR3 size: 15 residues. This CDR3 is CASSLGGQANTEAFF. CDR3 sequence (DNA): TGTGCCAGCAGTTTAGGGGGACAGGCTAACACTGAAGCTTTCTTT.

The table lists this clone with a few counts. The rearrangement links TRBV12-5 to TRBJ1-5; TRBD1 might be the D (6 bases). The CDR3 extends over 16 amino acids. Trimming cost V 5 bases and J 0 bases, with 14 bases left between them. Germline V gene sequence: CDR1 LGHNT, CDR2 FRNRAP. CDR3 sequence: CASGTEGGYSNQPQHF. The CDR3 bases are TGTGCTAGTGGTACAGAAGGGGGATATAGCAATCAGCCCCAGCATTTT.

The J gene is TRBJ1-2, the V gene TRBV5-4; D might be TRBD1 (6 bases). This CDR3 contains 13 residues. Germline CDR1 and CDR2: SGHNT and YYREEE (reference sequence). The V gene lost 2 bases and the J gene lost 6 bases, with 11 bases spanning the gap. CDR3 bases: TGTGCCAGCAGCTTACAGGGCACAGATGGCTACACCTTC. It yields the protein CASSLQGTDGYTF.

The CDR3 here is CATSRGGLAGGPTYEQYF. The DNA for the CDR3 is TGTGCCACCAGCAGAGGGGGACTAGCGGGAGGACCCACCTACGAGCAGTACTTC. The chain has TRBV15 and TRBJ2-7; 15 nucleotides align to TRBD2. V dropped 1 base and J dropped 2; count of bases not matched to a gene: 6. The germline V gene encodes CDR1 LNHNV and CDR2 YYDKDF (reference sequence). CDR3 length: 18 residues.

This chain connects TRBV11-2 to TRBJ2-7, with a possible D match to TRBD2 (5 bases). V lost 3 bases, J lost 3 bases, and 15 bases lay in between. CDR1 is SGHAT and CDR2 is FQNNGV in the germline V gene. CDR3 length equals 15 residues. The CDR3 nucleotides are TGTGCCAGCAGCTTTTCTGAGGGAGTAGGCTACGAGCAGTACTTC. Its translation: CASSFSEGVGYEQYF.

The chain links TRBV5-4 to TRBJ1-1; a possible D gene is TRBD1 (5 bases). With 3 bases removed from V and 5 bases from J, the gap between germline ends came to 17 bases. The CDR3 is 15 amino acids. Germline lookup yields CDR1 SGHNT and CDR2 YYREEE (reference sequence). CDR3 nucleotides: TGTGCCAGCAGCTCCTGGGTGTCTGGGGGGACTGAAGCTTTCTTT. Encoded protein: CASSSWVSGGTEAFF.

The rearrangement joins TRBV6-1 to TRBJ1-1; D might be TRBD1 (5 bases). The CDR3 extends over 16 amino acids. V was shortened by 2 bases and J by 0 bases, with 13 bases between the two germline ends. The germline CDR1 and CDR2 sequences are MNHNS and SASEGT. The chain's CDR3 is CASSEKQGHMNTEAFF. The CDR3 nucleotides are TGTGCCAGCAGTGAAAAGCAGGGCCACATGAACACTGAAGCTTTCTTT.

Points on this clone: One junction end does not reproduce the germline sequence, and a read error may be involved. CDR3 sequence: CASSRGLVGTGELFF. CDR3 nucleotides: TGTGCAAGTAGTAGAGGACTAGTAGGCACCGGGGAGCTGTTTTTT. The J gene is TRBJ2-2, the V gene TRBV19; 7 nucleotides line up with TRBD2. The CDR3 runs to 15 residues. Per the germline V gene, CDR1 is LNHDA and CDR2 is SQIVND (reference sequence).

V usage is TRBV5-1 and J usage is TRBJ2-7, with TRBD2 identical over 11 bases. Germline V gives CDR1 SGHRS, CDR2 YFSETQ. Trimming cost V 8 bases and J 2 bases; bases outside gene matches: 3. This CDR3 region has 13 residues. CDR3 protein: CASGSGRAYEQYF. Written as DNA, the CDR3 is TGCGCCAGTGGTAGCGGGAGGGCCTACGAGCAGTACTTC. The full variable domain, rest sourced from reference TRBV5-1 and TRBJ2-7, is KAGVTQTPRYLIKTRGQQVTLSCSPISGHRSVSWYQQTPGQGLQFLFEYFSETQRNKGNFPGRFSGRQFSNSRSEMNVSTLELGDSALYLCASGSGRAYEQYFGPGTRLTVT.